This is a list of T cell receptor beta chains from one sample in a study of T cell responses to AZD1222 COVID-19 vaccine. The data were produced by immunoSEQ multiplex PCR, yet TCRdb's version contains in-frame clones alone and is incomplete. The sample lists some 140,000 clones, roughly nine tenths occurring once. The specimen was peripheral blood, collected on day 0 of AZD1222 vaccination. The receptors were sampled from an adult in good health. CDR3s include the opening cysteine and the closing phenylalanine or tryptophan. The D gene is left open where the match is weak. Rows may omit the clone size; those that give it use once, few, many or a size class.

CDR3 protein | CDR3 DNA | D gene | J gene | V gene | clone size | CDR3 length
CATAFGGRETEAFF | TGTGCCACCGCGTTCGGGGGGCGGGAAACTGAAGCTTTCTTT | - | TRBJ1-1 | TRBV2 | once | 14
CASSLTGPGSEQYF | TGTGCCAGCAGCTTAACAGGGCCAGGGAGCGAGCAGTACTTC | - | TRBJ2-7 | TRBV7-3 | once | 14
CASRGYSTDTQYF | TGTGCCAGCAGGGGATATAGCACAGATACGCAGTATTTT | - | TRBJ2-3 | TRBV6-5 | - | 13
CASSPTGGRTYNEQFF | TGTGCCAGCAGCCCCACCGGGGGCCGAACCTACAATGAGCAGTTCTTC | - | TRBJ2-1 | TRBV7-9 | - | 16
CASSPGNQGSYEQYF | TGTGCCAGCAGTCCGGGGAACCAGGGATCCTACGAGCAGTACTTC | - | TRBJ2-7 | TRBV25-1 | - | 15
CATSRAEGNTIYF | TGTGCCACCAGCAGAGCTGAGGGAAACACCATATATTTT | - | TRBJ1-3 | TRBV15 | - | 13
CASSVGDSPLHF | TGTGCCAGCAGTGTAGGGGATTCACCCCTCCACTTT | - | TRBJ1-6 | TRBV2 | - | 12
CSVEETVGEQYF | TGCAGCGTTGAAGAGACAGTGGGGGAGCAGTACTTC | - | TRBJ2-7 | TRBV29-1 | - | 12
CASSQMPFTSGGQETQYF | TGTGCCAGCAGCCAGATGCCGTTTACTAGCGGGGGGCAAGAGACCCAGTACTTC | TRBD2 | TRBJ2-5 | TRBV3-1/TRBV3-2 | - | 18
CASRGNRDEQFF | TGTGCCAGCAGGGGAAATAGGGATGAGCAGTTCTTC | - | TRBJ2-1 | TRBV6-5 | - | 12
CASSALSGTGIYEQYF | TGTGCCAGCAGCGCATTGTCCGGGACAGGGATCTACGAGCAGTACTTC | TRBD1 | TRBJ2-7 | TRBV9 | - | 16